The 21 T cell receptor beta chains in this list originate from one sample, sequenced in a study of preoperative IRX-2 immunotherapy in early breast cancer. This sample's treatment: preoperative locoregional IRX-2 cytokine immunotherapy. Clones were sequenced by immunoSEQ multiplex PCR, and TCRdb holds only the in-frame ones, with some missing. The data hold about 19,000 clones, with roughly 80% observed a single time. Here the sequenced sample was lymph node tissue, taken after IRX-2 immunotherapy. Every receptor here comes from a human donor with breast cancer.

J is TRBJ2-7 and V is TRBV19; 8 bases fit TRBD1. The CDR3 runs to 13 residues. CDR1 is LNHDA and CDR2 is SQIVND in the germline V gene (reference sequence). V shed 8 bases and J 7 bases; nucleotides not matched to a gene: 10. In nucleotides, the CDR3 is TGTGCCAGTTTAGGACAGGGCCAGGGGGAGCAGTACTTC. Residues: CASLGQGQGEQYF.

This clone has just a few counts. The chain is built from TRBV29-1 and TRBJ2-2, with 10 bases fitting TRBD2. V trimming: 0 bases; J trimming: 6 bases; junction bases outside the gene matches: 13. Germline V gene data show CDR1 as SQVTM and CDR2 as ANQGSEA. This CDR3 contains 18 residues. CDR3 residues: CSVEEAKREGIRAGELFF. The CDR3 nucleotides are TGCAGCGTTGAAGAGGCGAAGCGGGAGGGAATAAGGGCCGGGGAGCTGTTTTTT.

The chain joins TRBV19 to TRBJ2-3; D is possibly TRBD2 (6 bases). Germline V gives CDR1 LNHDA, CDR2 SQIVND (reference sequence). The CDR3 is 16 residues long. Deletions cut 6 bases from V and 1 base from J, with 17 bases between. The CDR3 here is CASSMGGVAGTDTQYF. The CDR3, as DNA: TGTGCCAGTAGCATGGGGGGAGTGGCGGGCACAGATACGCAGTATTTT.

Details on this clone: Mismatch with germline at one junction end may stem from a read error. This rearrangement joins TRBV5-1 to TRBJ1-1, with TRBD1 as a possible D gene (6 bases). The CDR3 totals 14 residues. CDR1 is SGHRS and CDR2 is YFSETQ in the germline V gene. DNA for the CDR3: TGCGCCAGCACCTTGCAGGGGACTAACACTGAAGCTTTCTTT. Protein product: CASTLQGTNTEAFF.

The chain combines TRBV11-3 with TRBJ1-4, with 7 bases aligning to TRBD1. CDR3 length equals 14 residues. The ends lost 8 bases at V and 8 bases at J; junction bases unmatched: 11. Germline assignment: CDR1 SGHNT and CDR2 YENEEA. The CDR3 DNA sequence: TGTGCCAGCTCCTATACAGGGGCCGGAGAAAAACTGTTTTTT. Translated, it gives CASSYTGAGEKLFF.

The CDR3 nucleotides are TGTGCTAGTGGTTTGGTCCCCGGGGACACTGAAGCTTTCTTT. Translation gives CASGLVPGDTEAFF. This sequence joins TRBV12-5 and TRBJ1-1, with no clear D. The CDR3 totals 14 residues. Germline V gene sequence: CDR1 LGHNT, CDR2 FRNRAP. The V and J ends lost 0 bases and 3 bases respectively, with 8 bases between them.

This clone was observed a single time. The chain recombines TRBV28 with TRBJ2-7, with D unclear. The CDR3 has 14 residues. Germline CDR1 reads MDHEN; CDR2 reads SYDVKM. The germline V and J ends were trimmed by 5 bases and 2 bases, with 13 bases remaining between them. CDR3 loop: CASSPAGRTYEQYF. CDR3 coding DNA: TGTGCCAGCAGTCCCGCCGGGCGGACCTACGAGCAGTACTTC.

In DNA form, the CDR3 reads TGTGCCAGCAGTGTTGCCGGGATAGGTACCGGGGAGCTGTTTTTT. Its protein product is CASSVAGIGTGELFF. The chain carries TRBV6-8 and TRBJ2-2; tentatively, D is TRBD2 (5 bases). The CDR3 consists of 15 residues. CDR1 is MNHGY, CDR2 SAAAGT, per germline. Trimming pared 5 bases from V and 5 bases from J, leaving 15 bases between.

This clone was seen only once. The genes are TRBV5-1 and TRBJ1-2, with TRBD1 identical over 7 bases. This CDR3 contains 14 residues. Looked up from germline, CDR1 is SGHRS and CDR2 is YFSETQ. Losses at the gene ends were 4 bases for V and 4 bases for J; bases not matched to a gene: 7. CDR3 nucleotide sequence: TGCGCCAGCAGCACCGGGACAGCCGGCTATGGCTACACCTTC. This translates into CASSTGTAGYGYTF.

The gene calls are TRBV14 and TRBJ1-3; TRBD1 matches 8 bases. The CDR3 has 15 residues. Unmatched junction bases numbered 4, after V lost 4 bases and J lost 2 bases. Per germline, CDR1 SGHDN and CDR2 FVKESK. As DNA, the CDR3 is TGTGCCAGCAGCCCCCCGACAGGGGCTGGAAACACCATATATTTT. Translation: CASSPPTGAGNTIYF.

The rearrangement uses TRBV11-3 and TRBJ1-1, with D uncertain. V was pared by 4 bases and J by 3 bases, with 15 bases between. The CDR3 contains 15 residues. Germline V gene sequence: CDR1 SGHNT, CDR2 YENEEA. In nucleotides, the CDR3 is TGTGCCAGCAGCTCCAACGAACGGACTTACACTGAAGCTTTCTTT. Protein sequence: CASSSNERTYTEAFF.

The chain links TRBV29-1 to TRBJ2-1; 9 bases match TRBD2. V lost 6 bases to trimming and J lost 9 bases; unmatched junction nucleotides: 12. CDR3 length: 14 residues. The germline CDR1 and CDR2 sequences are SQVTM and ANQGSEA. The CDR3 region is CSVPGLAIRSEQFF. The CDR3 nucleotides read TGCAGCGTCCCGGGACTAGCAATTCGGAGTGAGCAGTTCTTC.

This clone occurred once. The rearrangement joins TRBV29-1 to TRBJ1-2; 7 bases are a match to TRBD1. The V and J ends lost 4 bases and 6 bases, in that order; junction bases with no gene match: 8. From germline, CDR1 is SQVTM and CDR2 ANQGSEA. The CDR3 contains 13 residues. This CDR3 is CSVGPTGDNGYTF. The CDR3 region has the DNA TGCAGCGTTGGGCCTACAGGGGACAATGGCTACACCTTC.

This clone came up once. The CDR3 is CASSRDSYNEQFF. CDR3 nucleotide sequence: TGTGCCAGCAGCCGGGACTCCTACAATGAGCAGTTCTTC. The rearrangement joins TRBV6-8 to TRBJ2-1, with D possibly matching TRBD2 (5 bases). Germline V lookup: CDR1 MNHGY, CDR2 SAAAGT. V lost 6 bases and J 0 bases, leaving 6 bases between the germline ends. There are 13 residues in the CDR3.

Only a few counts were recorded for this clone. The chain links TRBV15 to TRBJ2-1; no reliable D call. The CDR3 consists of 14 residues. CDR1 LNHNV and CDR2 YYDKDF come from the germline V gene (reference sequence). V dropped 0 bases and J dropped 1 base, with 4 bases sitting between them. CDR3 DNA: TGTGCCACCAGCAGAGATGGGTCCTACAATGAGCAGTTCTTC. Protein product: CATSRDGSYNEQFF.

The table lists this clone with a few counts. This chain links TRBV29-1 with TRBJ1-5; 7 bases line up with TRBD1. Germline values: CDR1 SQVTM, CDR2 ANQGSEA. The CDR3 sequence is 15 residues long. V gave up 3 bases and J gave up 2 bases; unmatched junction bases: 7. The CDR3 DNA sequence: TGCAGCGTTGAGGAAACAGGGGCCGGCAATCAGCCCCAGCATTTT. This codes for CSVEETGAGNQPQHF. The entire variable domain, with the rest obtained from reference TRBV29-1 and TRBJ1-5, is as follows: SAVISQKPSRDICQRGTSLTIQCQVDSQVTMMFWYRQQPGQSLTLIATANQGSEATYESGFVIDKFPISRPNLTFSTLTVSNMSPEDSSIYLCSVEETGAGNQPQHFGDGTRLSIL.

The chain uses TRBV6-8 and TRBJ2-2; 12 nucleotides line up with TRBD2. After removal of 10 bases from V and 6 bases from J, the junction contained 9 bases not matched to a gene. Germline V gene sequence: CDR1 MNHGY, CDR2 SAAAGT. This CDR3 region has 15 residues. CDR3 sequence (DNA): TGTGCCATCAGGGAGACTAGCGGGAGATCCGGGGAGCTGTTTTTT. Its translation is CAIRETSGRSGELFF.

CDR3 in DNA: TGCGCCAGCAGCCCTCCGACTAGCGGGCGACAAGAGACCCAGTACTTC. Translation gives CASSPPTSGRQETQYF. The chain carries TRBV5-1 and TRBJ2-5; 10 nucleotides agree with TRBD2. J gave up 2 bases and V 4 bases, and 8 bases lay outside the gene matches. The CDR3 loop spans 16 amino acids. Looked up from germline, CDR1 is SGHRS and CDR2 is YFSETQ.

The V call is TRBV11-3, the J call TRBJ1-5; weak D call: TRBD1 (6 bases). The germline V gene encodes CDR1 SGHNT and CDR2 YENEEA. CDR3 size: 14 residues. Between the trimmed V and J ends, which lost 4 bases and 4 bases, there was a span of 11 bases. This CDR3 reads CASSYRGGNQPQHF. The CDR3 DNA is TGTGCCAGCAGCTACCGAGGGGGTAATCAGCCCCAGCATTTT.

J is TRBJ1-1 and V is TRBV18; D is ambiguous. Germline CDR1 is KGHSH and CDR2 is LQKENI. The V end lost 3 bases, the J end lost 1 base, and 9 bases lay between the germline ends. The CDR3 runs to 14 residues. The CDR3 is CASSPTERNTEAFF. The CDR3 DNA sequence: TGTGCCAGCTCACCGACCGAGCGGAACACTGAAGCTTTCTTT. Combining the CDR3 with reference TRBV18 and TRBJ1-1 gives the whole variable domain NAGVMQNPRHLVRRRGQEARLRCSPMKGHSHVYWYRQLPEEGLKFMVYLQKENIIDESGMPKERFSAEFPKEGPSILRIQQVVRGDSAAYFCASSPTERNTEAFFGQGTRLTVV.

Concerning this clone itself: At one end, the junction sequence differs from germline, possibly due to a read error. V is TRBV10-3 and J is TRBJ1-1; D not resolved. The germline gives CDR1 ENHRY, CDR2 SYGVKD. The CDR3 sequence is 14 residues long. The CDR3 protein is CATSKPGFVTEAFF. The CDR3 nucleotides are TGTGCCACCAGTAAGCCGGGTTTTGTGACTGAAGCTTTCTTT.